This TCR beta chain derives from a study of blood T cell repertoires in COVID-19. Background on the study: The samples span acute and convalescent COVID-19 from the United States, Italy and Spain. In each case, the material was cDNA or gDNA derived from T cells, B-cell-depleted T cells, or PBMCs.

Per the original methods: Reference gene primer amplification gave nucleated cell count estimates. The table came from immunoSEQ multiplex PCR; TCRdb's copy has only in-frame clones and leaves some out. The V and J calls and clone size are taken from that table; D and trimming were inferred from the DNA. The sample contains just over 150,000 clones, 84% of which appear only once. V lost 6 bases and J 0 bases, leaving 21 bases between the germline ends. This CDR3 comprises 16 residues. Looked up from germline, CDR1 is DFQATT and CDR2 is SNEGSKA (reference sequence). This clonotype was obtained from a woman between 45 and 65 years old with acute or convalescent COVID-19. Sequenced sample: peripheral blood. The chain uses TRBV20-1 and TRBJ2-7, with D maybe TRBD1 (5 bases). The CDR3 region is CSASDRFERSSYEQYF. The CDR3 DNA is TGCAGTGCCAGTGACAGATTTGAAAGGAGCTCCTACGAGCAGTACTTC.